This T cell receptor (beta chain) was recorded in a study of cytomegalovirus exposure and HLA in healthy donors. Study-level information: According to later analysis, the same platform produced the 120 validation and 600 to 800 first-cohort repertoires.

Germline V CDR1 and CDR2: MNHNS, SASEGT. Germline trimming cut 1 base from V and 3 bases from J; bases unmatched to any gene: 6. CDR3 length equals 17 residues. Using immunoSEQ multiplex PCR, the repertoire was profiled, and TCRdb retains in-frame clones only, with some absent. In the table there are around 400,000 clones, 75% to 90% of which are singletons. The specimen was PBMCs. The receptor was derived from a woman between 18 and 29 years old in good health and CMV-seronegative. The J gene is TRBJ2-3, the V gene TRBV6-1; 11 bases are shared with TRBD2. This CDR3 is CASSEGVAGGSTDTQYF. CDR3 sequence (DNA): TGTGCCAGCAGTGAAGGGGTAGCGGGAGGGTCGACAGATACGCAGTATTTT.